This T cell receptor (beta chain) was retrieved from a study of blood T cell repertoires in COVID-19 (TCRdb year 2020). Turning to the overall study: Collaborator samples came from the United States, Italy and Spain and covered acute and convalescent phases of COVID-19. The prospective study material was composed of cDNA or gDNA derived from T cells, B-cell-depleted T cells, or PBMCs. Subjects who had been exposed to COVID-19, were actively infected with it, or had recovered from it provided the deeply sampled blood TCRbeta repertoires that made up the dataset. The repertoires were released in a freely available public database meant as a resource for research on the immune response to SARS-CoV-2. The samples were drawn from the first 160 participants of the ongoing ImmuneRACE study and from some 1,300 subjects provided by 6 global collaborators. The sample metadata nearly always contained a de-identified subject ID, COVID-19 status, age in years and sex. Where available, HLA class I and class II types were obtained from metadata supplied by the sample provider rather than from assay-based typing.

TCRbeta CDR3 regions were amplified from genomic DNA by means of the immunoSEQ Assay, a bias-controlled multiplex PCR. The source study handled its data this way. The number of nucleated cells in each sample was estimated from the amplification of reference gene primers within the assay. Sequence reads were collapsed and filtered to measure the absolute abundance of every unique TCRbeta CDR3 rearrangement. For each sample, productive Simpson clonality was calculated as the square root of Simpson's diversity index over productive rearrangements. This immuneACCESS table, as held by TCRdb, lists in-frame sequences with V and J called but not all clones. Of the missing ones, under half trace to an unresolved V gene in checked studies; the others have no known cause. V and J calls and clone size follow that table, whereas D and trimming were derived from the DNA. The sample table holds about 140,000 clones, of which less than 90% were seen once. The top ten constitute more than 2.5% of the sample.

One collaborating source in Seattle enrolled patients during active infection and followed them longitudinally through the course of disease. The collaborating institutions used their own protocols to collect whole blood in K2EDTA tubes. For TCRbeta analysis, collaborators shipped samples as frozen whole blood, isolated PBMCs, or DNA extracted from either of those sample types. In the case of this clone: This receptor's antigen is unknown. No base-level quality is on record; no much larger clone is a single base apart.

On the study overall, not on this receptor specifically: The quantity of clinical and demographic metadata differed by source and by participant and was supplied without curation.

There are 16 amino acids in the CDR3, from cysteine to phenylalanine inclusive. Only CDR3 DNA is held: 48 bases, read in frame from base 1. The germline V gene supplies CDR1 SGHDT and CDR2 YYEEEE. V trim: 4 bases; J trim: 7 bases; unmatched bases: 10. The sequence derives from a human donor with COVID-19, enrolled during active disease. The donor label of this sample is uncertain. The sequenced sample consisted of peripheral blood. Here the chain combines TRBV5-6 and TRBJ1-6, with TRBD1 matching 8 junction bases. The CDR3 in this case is CASSGPQGGSNSPLHF. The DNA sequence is TGTGCCAGCAGCGGTCCACAGGGGGGTTCCAATTCACCCCTCCACTTT. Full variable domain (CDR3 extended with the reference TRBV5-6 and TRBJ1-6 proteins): DAGVTQSPTHLIKTRGQQVTLRCSPKSGHDTVSWYQQALGQGPQFIFQYYEEEERQRGNFPDRFSGHQFPNYSSELNVNALLLGDSALYLCASSGPQGGSNSPLHFGNGTRLTVT.